The source of this TCR beta chain is a study of blood T cells in healthy people across ages (dated by TCRdb to between 2014 and 2017). Background on the whole study: In model experiments, roughly one uniquely barcoded TCR beta cDNA molecule per two T cells was captured by template switching. Two additional independent replicas of 1 million unique cDNA reads from the same blood draw were analyzed for two donors (one aged 18 to 30 and one aged 80 or older). Donors were grouped into four age groups: young (average 16 years), middle-aged (over 35), aged (approximately 58) and long-lived (approximately 82). Using deep sequencing normalized with unique cDNA molecular identifiers, the study measured how TCR beta repertoire diversity changes with age. What the research found in general, with its limitations: Conclusive comparison of naive and antigen-experienced compartments was prevented by the profiling of bulk unsorted PBMCs. Estimates of total diversity based on one million sequenced T cells were considered lower bounds and underestimates. The CMV infection status of donors was not known, potentially confounding age-related changes in expanded clonotypes. The long-lived group showed more naive CD4+ T cells, fewer expanded clones and increased TCR diversity than the aged group, suggesting age selection. Observed TCR beta diversity correlated strongly with the percentage of naive T cells measured by flow cytometry. As age increased, observed TCR beta diversity per million T cells dropped in a roughly linear way, and a significant reduction was already evident by age about 40.

Library prep was done by 5' RACE. The instrument given in TCRdb is Illumina HiSeq 2500. A second PCR of roughly 6 to 11 cycles was run with a J-beta primer mix and a sample-barcoded 5' primer. Each TCR beta cDNA molecule received a unique molecular identifier from a template-switch 5' adaptor carrying 12 random nucleotides. Each sample yielded at least 2.5 million CDR3-containing paired-end reads. The Mint cDNA synthesis kit, primed by a TRBC-specific oligonucleotide, was used to synthesize first-strand cDNA from all RNA. All cDNA was treated with uracil-DNA glycosylase and then went through a first 18-cycle PCR with the universal primers M1SS and BC2_uni_R. Per the original workflow: Normalization of each sample was performed by random selection of 1 million high-quality reads, each carrying a distinct molecular identifier. Instead of being binned into consensus sequences, reads that shared molecular identifiers were thrown out. MiTCR, with a Q25 quality threshold and the strictest error-elimination algorithm, was used for CDR3 identification, clonotype clustering and error correction. Lower-bound total TCR beta diversity was estimated with a nonparametric unseen species model using Euler transformation. TCRdb applied fastp at Q25 and MiXCR to the public reads, then kept only in-frame beta chains. Identical CDR3 protein sequences are pooled into one entry, listed with their most common genes and DNA. The V and J calls and clone size come from TCRdb's table, not from the authors' own analysis. For this sample there are around 520,000 distinct CDR3 sequences; about 27% appear just once. Of the sample, approximately 3.6% is held by the ten largest clones.

Concerning this clonotype: The antigen this receptor binds is unknown. Base-call qualities are not available, and no considerably larger clone is one nucleotide away.

Donors were 30 to 45 systemically healthy Caucasian individuals from Russia aged 6 to 90 years. Each donor gave approximately 9.3 milliliters of peripheral blood, collected into EDTA-treated Vacutainer tubes. Ficoll-Paque density-gradient centrifugation was used to isolate PBMCs, with at least 7 million per sample. Total RNA was extracted from PBMCs with Trizol reagent, with at least 6 micrograms obtained per sample. Naive CD45RAhigh/CD27high T cell percentages were measured by flow cytometry on a PBMC aliquot from every donor. At the junction V is shortened by 8 bases and J by 5 bases; bases outside the gene matches: 9. According to the germline V gene, CDR1 reads LGHNA and CDR2 reads YSLEER. The CDR3 numbers 13 residues from cysteine through phenylalanine. The read is trimmed to its CDR3 DNA, 39 bases read in frame from base 1. The data were also submitted as part of a second study, on T cells of mothers and their children. As that second paper reports: The donors were nine systemically healthy Caucasian individuals, made up of three mothers and their six children. cDNA synthesis used all of the extracted RNA, with around 1.4 ug of RNA in each 15 ul reaction. In the second PCR, the M1S primer introduced both the sample barcodes and 2-4 random nucleotides. Each mother yielded over 10 million TCR beta CDR3 reads and each child some 3 million reads. In both related and unrelated pairs, thymic selection shapes the output of TCR recombination in a similar way, with inherited differences having only a minor effect. Normalized repertoire overlap in related mother-child pairs was always slightly higher than in unrelated mother-child pairs, but the difference was never significant. No persistent microchimeric T cell clones were detected, at a sensitivity of about 100 clones per million clonotypes. In the study, deep NGS was used to compare the TCR beta repertoires of mothers and children, and features distinguishing related mother-child pairs from unrelated individuals were sought. On average, the children were roughly 11 +/- 4 years old, while the mothers were about 37 +/- 4 years old. After adapter ligation with NEBNext reagents, the libraries were sequenced on Illumina HiSeq 2000 with 100+100 nt paired-end reads. To prevent cross-contamination, the mother and child libraries were prepared a month apart and were sequenced in separate runs. Between roughly 500,000 and 2,300,000 distinct TCR beta clonotypes were identified per donor. Naive TCR beta clonotypes were estimated from low-frequency clonotypes matched to each donor's FACS-determined naive share, without sorting.

The receptor's source is a boy aged 2 to 10 in good health. In this chain, TRBV4-3 is recombined with TRBJ2-7; TRBD1 lines up with 7 middle nucleotides. The sequencing sample was made of blood. The nucleotide sequence is given as TGCGCCAGCGGGTACAGGGGCGCCCACGAGCAGTACTTC. Translation gives CASGYRGAHEQYF.